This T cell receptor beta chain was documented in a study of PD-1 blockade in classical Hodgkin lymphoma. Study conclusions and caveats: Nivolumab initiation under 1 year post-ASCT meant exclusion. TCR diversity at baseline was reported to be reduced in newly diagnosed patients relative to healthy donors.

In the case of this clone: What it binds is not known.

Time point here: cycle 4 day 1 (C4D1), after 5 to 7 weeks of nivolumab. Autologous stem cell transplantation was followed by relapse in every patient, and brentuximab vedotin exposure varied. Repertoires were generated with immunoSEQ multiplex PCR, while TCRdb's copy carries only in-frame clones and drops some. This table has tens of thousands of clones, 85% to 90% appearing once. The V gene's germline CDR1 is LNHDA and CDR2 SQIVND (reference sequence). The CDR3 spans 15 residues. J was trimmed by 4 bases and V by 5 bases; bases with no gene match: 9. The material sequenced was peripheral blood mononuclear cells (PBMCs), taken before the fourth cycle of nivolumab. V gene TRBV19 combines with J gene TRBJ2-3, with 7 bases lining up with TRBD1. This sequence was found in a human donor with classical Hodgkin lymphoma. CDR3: CASSLDRVRADTQYF. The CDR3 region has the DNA TGTGCCAGTAGTCTCGACAGGGTGAGGGCAGATACGCAGTATTTT.